This T cell receptor beta chain was observed in a study of blood T cell repertoires in COVID-19. Study overall: PBMCs, B-cell-depleted T cells, or T cells provided the cDNA or gDNA that made up the material.

In the source study's methods: Reference gene primer amplification gave estimated nucleated cell counts. The method was immunoSEQ multiplex PCR; TCRdb's version includes in-frame clones alone and lacks a portion of them. V and J calls and clone size follow that table, whereas D and trimming were derived from the DNA. The sample holds about 200,000 clones, about 84% seen once. This CDR3 has 15 amino acids. Unmatched junction bases numbered 8, after V lost 3 bases and J lost 7 bases. Germline-derived CDR1 and CDR2 are SGHRS and YFSETQ. The chain recombines TRBV5-1 with TRBJ2-7, with 12 bases fitting TRBD2. This TCR came from a person aged 70 to 85 with COVID-19, enrolled during active disease. The sample was peripheral blood. This chain's CDR3 is CASSSSTSGRGEQYF. Here the CDR3 DNA reads TGCGCCAGCAGCTCTTCGACTAGCGGGAGAGGGGAGCAGTACTTC.